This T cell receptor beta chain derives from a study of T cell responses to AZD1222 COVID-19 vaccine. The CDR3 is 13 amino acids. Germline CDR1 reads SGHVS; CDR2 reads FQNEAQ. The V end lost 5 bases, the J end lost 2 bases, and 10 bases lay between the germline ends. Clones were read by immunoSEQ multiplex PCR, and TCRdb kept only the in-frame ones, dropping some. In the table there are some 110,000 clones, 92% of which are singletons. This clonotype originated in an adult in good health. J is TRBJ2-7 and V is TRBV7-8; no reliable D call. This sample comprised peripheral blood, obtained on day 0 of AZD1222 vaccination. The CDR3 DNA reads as TGTGCCAGCAGCCCTCTCGAGGCCTACGAGCAGTACTTC. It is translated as CASSPLEAYEQYF. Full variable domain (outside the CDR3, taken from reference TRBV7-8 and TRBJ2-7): GAGVSQSPRYKVAKRGQDVALRCDPISGHVSLFWYQQALGQGPEFLTYFQNEAQLDKSGLPSDRFFAERPEGSVSTLKIQRTQQEDSAVYLCASSPLEAYEQYFGPGTRLTVT.